Each of the 31 T cell receptor beta chains below was sequenced from the same sample in a study of vaccination and CD4 T cells after COVID-19. Documented treatment: approximately nine-day PBMC culture with coronavirus spike peptide pools or control peptides (ViraFEST assay). An Oncomine TCR Beta short-read assay was used to sequence the DNA from cultured CD4+ T cells. Each CDR3 protein gets one entry after TCRdb re-called the PCR reads with MiXCR. The sample holds some 15,000 distinct CDR3 sequences; roughly 43% are singletons and the top ten take around 12%. These receptors lack a known antigen. Specimen: CD4+ T cells from blood, cultured in vitro. Receptor source: a human donor who had recovered from COVID-19.

The chain carries TRBV20-1 and TRBJ1-3, with TRBD1 as a possible D gene (5 bases). V lost 5 bases, J lost 6 bases, and 17 bases lay in between. Germline loops: CDR1 DFQATT, CDR2 SNEGSKA (reference sequence). The CDR3 contains 14 residues. The CDR3 here is CSAPRGQGENTIYF. CDR3 bases: TGCAGTGCTCCACGTGGGCAGGGAGAAAACACCATATATTTT.

This clonotype is deemed large. The genes are TRBV5-1 and TRBJ1-5; D gene ambiguous. The CDR3 contains 13 residues. The V and J ends lost 1 base and 2 bases respectively, with 4 bases between them. Germline CDR1 is SGHRS and CDR2 is YFSETQ. The CDR3 loop reads CASSLNGNQPQHF. The CDR3 nucleotides read TGCGCCAGCAGCTTGAACGGCAATCAGCCCCAGCATTTT.

In nucleotides, the CDR3 is TGCAGTGCTAGTCCCCAAGAGACCCAGTACTTC. Residues: CSASPQETQYF. The genes are TRBV20-1 and TRBJ2-5; D unclear. Trimming cost V 3 bases and J 1 base, with 3 bases left between them. Germline lookup yields CDR1 DFQATT and CDR2 SNEGSKA (reference sequence). The CDR3 covers 11 residues.

Regarding this clonotype: A much larger clone is a single base away; this may be a read error. The chain couples TRBV2 to TRBJ2-5; TRBD2 agrees at 10 bases. This CDR3 is built from 15 residues. Germline V gene data show CDR1 as SNHLY and CDR2 as FYNNEI. The CDR3 region is CASKPPSGGGKTRYF. DNA of the CDR3: TGTGCCAGCAAACCGCCTAGCGGGGGAGGAAAGACCCGGTACTTC. Full variable domain (remainder filled in from reference TRBV2 and TRBJ2-5): EPEVTQTPSHQVTQMGQEVILRCVPISNHLYFYWYRQILGQKVEFLVSFYNNEISEKSEIFDDQFSVERPDGSNFTLKIRSTKLEDSAMYFCASKPPSGGGKTRYFGPGTRLLVL.

This clonotype was seen a few times. This chain uses TRBV20-1 with TRBJ2-5; TRBD2 agrees at 9 bases. The CDR3 contains 15 residues. V was pared by 7 bases and J by 6 bases, with 15 bases of the junction left unmatched. Per the germline V gene, CDR1 is DFQATT and CDR2 is SNEGSKA (reference sequence). CDR3 in amino acids: CSVQDSGGLTQTQYF. The CDR3, as DNA: TGCAGTGTTCAGGACAGCGGGGGGCTCACTCAGACCCAGTACTTC.

The count of this clonotype is one. The chain has TRBV6-5 and TRBJ2-3, with TRBD1 matching over 7 bases. This CDR3 has 15 residues. V was clipped by 4 bases and J by 0 bases; unmatched bases: 4. Germline values: CDR1 MNHEY, CDR2 SVGAGI. The DNA for the CDR3 is TGTGCCAGCAGTTGGGACAGCCCTAGCACAGATACGCAGTATTTT. This codes for CASSWDSPSTDTQYF.

The CDR3 loop is CASSDQQGGNIQYF. In nucleotides, the CDR3 is TGTGCCAGTAGTGATCAACAGGGTGGAAACATTCAGTACTTC. The chain links TRBV19 to TRBJ2-4; D may be TRBD1 (6 bases). The CDR3 sequence is 14 residues long. In germline, CDR1 is LNHDA, CDR2 SQIVND (reference sequence). The V and J ends lost 5 bases and 6 bases respectively, with 14 bases between them. Full variable domain (remainder filled in from reference TRBV19 and TRBJ2-4): DGGITQSPKYLFRKEGQNVTLSCEQNLNHDAMYWYRQDPGQGLRLIYYSQIVNDFQKGDIAEGYSVSREKKESFPLTVTSAQKNPTAFYLCASSDQQGGNIQYFGAGTRLSVL.

The rearrangement joins TRBV7-6 to TRBJ1-6; TRBD1 agrees at 10 bases. The germline gives CDR1 SGHVS, CDR2 FNYEAQ. After removal of 4 bases from V and 7 bases from J, the junction contained 1 base not matched to a gene. CDR3 length equals 14 residues. CDR3: CASSWDRGNSPLHF. The DNA of the CDR3 is TGTGCCAGCAGCTGGGACAGGGGCAATTCACCCCTCCACTTT.

The sample holds a few counts of this clonotype. The CDR3 sequence: CASRLTGITYEQYF. The CDR3 nucleotides are TGTGCCAGCAGACTGACAGGGATTACCTACGAGCAGTACTTC. This chain joins TRBV6-1 and TRBJ2-7; 7 bases match TRBD1. J gave up 2 bases and V 6 bases, and 7 bases lay outside the gene matches. This CDR3 contains 14 residues. Per the germline V gene, CDR1 is MNHNS and CDR2 is SASEGT.

The rearrangement links TRBV6-2 or TRBV6-3 to TRBJ2-3; TRBD2 agrees at 8 bases. The CDR3 is made up of 15 amino acids. CDR1 and CDR2 from the germline V gene are MNHEY and SVGEGT. With 2 bases clipped from V and 2 bases from J, the junction kept 3 bases outside the gene matches. Written as DNA, the CDR3 is TGTGCCAGCAGTTACGGTGGACTAGCCACAGATACGCAGTATTTT. It yields the protein CASSYGGLATDTQYF.

The chain couples TRBV7-2 to TRBJ2-2, with TRBD2 matching over 7 bases. V trimming: 0 bases; J trimming: 7 bases; junction bases outside the gene matches: 8. The CDR3 is 16 amino acids. In germline, CDR1 is SGHTA, CDR2 FQGNSA. The CDR3 nucleotides are TGTGCCAGCAGCTTAGCTTGGGCTAGCGGCCGCGGGGAGCTGTTTTTT. This encodes CASSLAWASGRGELFF.

Only a few counts were recorded for this clonotype. This chain's CDR3 is CASSPPDRSLPQHF. The CDR3 coding sequence is TGTGCCAGCAGTCCTCCCGACAGGTCTTTGCCCCAGCATTTT. The chain recombines TRBV6-1 with TRBJ1-5, with a weak D call TRBD1 (6 bases). CDR3 size: 14 residues. The V gene lost 5 bases and the J gene lost 9 bases, with 17 bases spanning the gap. The germline CDR1 and CDR2 sequences are MNHNS and SASEGT.

This clonotype has a handful of counts. Compared with germline, one end of the junction differs, possibly owing to a read error. This sequence joins TRBV7-9 and TRBJ1-5; D gene ambiguous. This CDR3 has 15 amino acids. CDR1 and CDR2 (germline): SEHNR, FQNEAQ (reference sequence). CDR3 nucleotides: TGTGCCAGCAGCATAGCCGGTATTAGCAATCAGCCCCAGCATTTT. As protein: CASSIAGISNQPQHF.

This clonotype was detected a few times. This chain joins TRBV7-2 and TRBJ1-5, with D hard to call. The CDR3 totals 13 residues. Germline-derived CDR1 and CDR2 are SGHTA and FQGNSA. The V end was cut by 4 bases, the J end by 2 bases, with 6 bases between. The CDR3 DNA follows: TGTGCCAGCAGCTATAGGGGCAATCAGCCCCAGCATTTT. Translating it yields CASSYRGNQPQHF.

The chain recombines TRBV30 with TRBJ2-7, with 15 bases aligning to TRBD2. This CDR3 spans 19 amino acids. Trimming at V came to 5 bases and at J to 1 base, leaving 15 bases not matched to a gene. Germline-derived CDR1 and CDR2 are GTSNPN and SVGIG (reference sequence). CDR3 nucleotides: TGTGCCTGGGGACGAGATTTACCGGGACTAGCGGGGGGATCCTACGAGCAGTACTTC. Its protein is CAWGRDLPGLAGGSYEQYF. The full variable domain, completed using reference TRBV30 and TRBJ2-7, is SQTIHQWPATLVQPVGSPLSLECTVEGTSNPNLYWYRQAAGRGLQLLFYSVGIGQISSEVPQNLSASRPQDRQFILSSKKLLLSDSGFYLCAWGRDLPGLAGGSYEQYFGPGTRLTVT.

The chain couples TRBV4-3 to TRBJ2-7, with 12 nucleotides matching TRBD2. The V segment lost 0 bases and the J segment 2 bases; nucleotides outside the gene matches: 11. The CDR3 covers 19 residues. CDR1 is LGHNA and CDR2 is YSLEER in the germline V gene. CDR3 nucleotides: TGCGCCAGCAGCCAAGAGTCTTCTAGCGGGAGGGCCCTCCCCTACGAGCAGTACTTC. Amino acid sequence: CASSQESSSGRALPYEQYF.

This clonotype was seen a few times. The chain links TRBV27 to TRBJ1-6; TRBD1 matches at 7 bases. The CDR3 totals 14 residues. The germline V gene has CDR1 MNHEY and CDR2 SMNVEV (reference sequence). Trimming cost V 7 bases and J 7 bases; bases outside gene matches: 7. CDR3 sequence reads: CASTRDSRNSPLHF. Here the CDR3 DNA reads TGTGCCAGCACCCGGGACAGCCGAAATTCACCCCTCCACTTT.

The chain uses TRBV15 and TRBJ2-7; D may be TRBD1 or TRBD2 (5 bases each). This CDR3 comprises 15 residues. Germline V gives CDR1 LNHNV, CDR2 YYDKDF (reference sequence). The germline V and J ends were trimmed by 0 bases and 6 bases, with 15 bases remaining between them. DNA of the CDR3: TGTGCCACCAGCAGAGATGGAAAAAACGGGGCCGAGCAGTACTTC. Its translation is CATSRDGKNGAEQYF.

This clonotype occurred a few times. The rearrangement uses TRBV12-3 or TRBV12-4 and TRBJ1-5; no clear D gene. This CDR3 has 12 amino acids. Trimming removed 2 bases from V and 7 bases from J, with 6 bases in between. As DNA, the CDR3 is TGTGCCAGCAGTTTACCAGGCCAGCCCCAGCATTTT. Protein product: CASSLPGQPQHF.

V is TRBV28 and J is TRBJ1-1; D is unresolved. Germline-derived CDR1 and CDR2 are MDHEN and SYDVKM. The CDR3 loop spans 15 amino acids. Trimming removed 7 bases from V and 1 base from J, with 16 bases in between. The CDR3 spells CASTPPWAQNTEAFF. The CDR3 coding sequence is TGTGCCAGCACCCCTCCGTGGGCACAGAACACTGAAGCTTTCTTT.

This clonotype was counted only a few times. This sequence joins TRBV21-1 and TRBJ1-2; TRBD1, as called in the table, went unchecked against the DNA. TRBV21-1 is labeled a pseudogene. The CDR3 length is 13 residues. The CDR3 sequence is CARGNRGPYGYTF. For the CDR3, the DNA is TGTGCCAGGGGGAACAGGGGGCCCTATGGCTACACCTTC.

The chain links TRBV20-1 to TRBJ2-7; TRBD2 agrees at 9 bases. The germline gives CDR1 DFQATT, CDR2 SNEGSKA (reference sequence). The V segment lost 0 bases and the J segment 4 bases; nucleotides outside the gene matches: 10. This CDR3 is built from 16 residues. The CDR3 region has the DNA TGCAGTGCTAGAGATCGGGTTAGCGGGAGTAGGTACGAGCAGTACTTC. Its protein product is CSARDRVSGSRYEQYF.

This chain joins TRBV19 and TRBJ2-1, with unresolved D. Germline CDR1 LNHDA, CDR2 SQIVND (reference sequence). The V gene lost 3 bases and the J gene lost 10 bases, with 22 bases spanning the gap. This CDR3 has 16 residues. CDR3 nucleotides: TGTGCCAGTAGTATGGCACCTAATCGTTATGATGTAGAGCAGTTCTTC. This codes for CASSMAPNRYDVEQFF.

This clonotype was seen a handful of times. The J gene is TRBJ1-2, the V gene TRBV6-1; tentative D call: TRBD1 (5 bases). This CDR3 has 15 amino acids. V lost 8 bases and J lost 8, with 24 bases in between. The germline CDR1 and CDR2 sequences are MNHNS and SASEGT. CDR3 coding DNA: TGTGCCAGCGTGGCCGTGGGGCAGGGCGTTGAAGGCTACACCTTC. Protein sequence: CASVAVGQGVEGYTF.

V gene TRBV6-4 combines with J gene TRBJ2-2; 9 nucleotides align to TRBD1. Looked up from germline, CDR1 is MRHNA and CDR2 is SNTAGT. The CDR3 has 16 amino acids. The V and J ends lost 2 bases and 3 bases, in that order; junction bases with no gene match: 4. The CDR3 region is CASSDTRDRDTGELFF. Written as DNA, the CDR3 is TGTGCCAGCAGTGACACCCGGGACAGGGACACCGGGGAGCTGTTTTTT.

In its sample, this clonotype was seen a few times. The V call is TRBV20-1, the J call TRBJ1-3; D ambiguous. Between the trimmed V and J ends, which lost 2 bases and 0 bases, there was a span of 8 bases. This CDR3 has 14 amino acids. Germline V gene data show CDR1 as DFQATT and CDR2 as SNEGSKA (reference sequence). CDR3 sequence reads: CSARRLGSGNTIYF. The CDR3 DNA sequence: TGCAGTGCTAGAAGGTTAGGCTCTGGAAACACCATATATTTT.

This clonotype was detected only a few times. V gene TRBV27 combines with J gene TRBJ2-7, with D possibly matching TRBD1 (5 bases). Germline values: CDR1 MNHEY, CDR2 SMNVEV (reference sequence). The CDR3 extends over 10 amino acids. Trimming cost V 8 bases and J 4 bases, with 6 bases left between them. In nucleotides, the CDR3 is TGTGCCAGCGGGGCGTACGAGCAGTACTTC. Amino acid sequence: CASGAYEQYF.

This chain links TRBV6-1 with TRBJ2-7; D may match TRBD1 or TRBD2 (5 bases each). There are 14 residues in the CDR3. V was shortened by 3 bases and J by 6 bases, with 15 bases between the two germline ends. The V gene's germline CDR1 is MNHNS and CDR2 SASEGT. CDR3 sequence (DNA): TGTGCCAGCAGTGAGAGGGGTAGGGCGTTCGAGCAGTACTTC. This translates into CASSERGRAFEQYF.

The rearrangement links TRBV6-7 to TRBJ2-7, with 13 positions matching TRBD2. TRBV6-7 is an ORF, and what it does is uncertain. The V gene end was trimmed by 5 bases and the J gene end by 5 bases; junction bases not matched to a gene: 6. This CDR3 region has 15 residues. The CDR3 DNA follows: TGTGCCAGCAGTGGTGGGACTAGCGGGAACCACGAGCAGTACTTC. It encodes CASSGGTSGNHEQYF.

The gene calls are TRBV15 and TRBJ1-1, with TRBD1 identical over 7 bases. Germline V gives CDR1 LNHNV, CDR2 YYDKDF (reference sequence). Trimming took 3 bases from V and 0 from J; bases not matched to a gene: 13. The CDR3 is 18 amino acids. Written as DNA, the CDR3 is TGTGCCACCAGCAGGGAGAAAACAGACAGGGCTGTGAACACTGAAGCTTTCTTT. It yields the protein CATSREKTDRAVNTEAFF. The full variable domain, in which reference TRBV15 and TRBJ1-1 provide the parts outside the CDR3, is DAMVIQNPRYQVTQFGKPVTLSCSQTLNHNVMYWYQQKSSQAPKLLFHYYDKDFNNEADTPDNFQSRRPNTSFCFLDIRSPGLGDTAMYLCATSREKTDRAVNTEAFFGQGTRLTVV.

The rearrangement uses TRBV20-1 and TRBJ1-5; 10 nucleotides agree with TRBD1. Germline CDR1 and CDR2: DFQATT and SNEGSKA (reference sequence). Losses at the gene ends were 4 bases for V and 0 bases for J; bases not matched to a gene: 6. The length of the CDR3 is 16 residues. The CDR3 here is CSAKTGGADSNQPQHF. CDR3 nucleotide sequence: TGCAGTGCTAAGACAGGGGGCGCGGATAGCAATCAGCCCCAGCATTTT.